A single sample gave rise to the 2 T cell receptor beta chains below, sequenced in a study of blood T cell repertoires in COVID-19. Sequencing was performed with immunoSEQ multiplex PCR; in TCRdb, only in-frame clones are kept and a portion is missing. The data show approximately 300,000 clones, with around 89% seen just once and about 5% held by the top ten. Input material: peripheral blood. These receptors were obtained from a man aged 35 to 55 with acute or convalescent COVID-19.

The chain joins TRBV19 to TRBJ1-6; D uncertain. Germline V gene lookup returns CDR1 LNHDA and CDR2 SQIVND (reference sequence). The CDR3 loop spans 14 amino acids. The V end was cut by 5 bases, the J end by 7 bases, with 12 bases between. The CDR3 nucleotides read TGTGCCAGTAGTCCGTCGGGAGGGAATTCACCCCTCCACTTT. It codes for CASSPSGGNSPLHF.

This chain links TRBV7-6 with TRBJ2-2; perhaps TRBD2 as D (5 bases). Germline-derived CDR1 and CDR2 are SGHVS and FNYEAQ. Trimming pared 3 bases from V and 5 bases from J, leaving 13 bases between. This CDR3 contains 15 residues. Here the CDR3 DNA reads TGTGCCAGCAGCTTGTGCCCCCCGGGGACCGGGGAGCTGTTTTTT. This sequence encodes CASSLCPPGTGELFF.